The next 27 T cell receptor beta chains were all read from a single sample in a study of shared clonotypes between healthy human individuals. Naive CD8 cells were CD45RO-negative, positively selected for CCR7, excluding terminally differentiated effector memory CD45RA+ cells. Data came from immunoSEQ multiplex PCR; TCRdb stores just in-frame clones and leaves some out. The data show over 2,000,000 clones, with around 95% seen just once and around 1.7% held by the top ten. Material for sequencing was naive CD8+ T cells from PBMCs. These receptors all come from a man aged 18 to 30 in good health. Some clones in this sample may be carry-over from other donors' samples.

The chain links TRBV27 to TRBJ2-1, with D possibly being TRBD1 (5 bases). CDR1 and CDR2 from the germline V gene are MNHEY and SMNVEV (reference sequence). CDR3 size: 17 residues. Trimming shortened V by 5 bases and J by 0 bases, and 17 bases separated the two germline ends. DNA for the CDR3: TGTGCCAGCAGTACGGAACAGGTCCTCAGCTCCTACAATGAGCAGTTCTTC. It translates to CASSTEQVLSSYNEQFF.

The chain carries TRBV19 and TRBJ2-5; 9 nucleotides agree with TRBD1. The V gene's germline CDR1 is LNHDA and CDR2 SQIVND (reference sequence). The CDR3 totals 15 residues. With 4 bases clipped from V and 1 base from J, the junction kept 4 bases outside the gene matches. The CDR3: CASSRDREGQETQYF. The CDR3 bases are TGTGCCAGTAGTAGGGACAGGGAGGGCCAAGAGACCCAGTACTTC.

This chain uses TRBV6-9 with TRBJ2-1, with a tentative D call TRBD2 (6 bases). There are 13 residues in the CDR3. V was clipped by 5 bases and J by 7 bases, with 12 bases between them. Germline CDR1 reads MNHGY; CDR2 reads SVAAGI. CDR3 DNA sequence: TGTGCCAGCAGTCCTACGGGGGTAAATGAGCAGTTCTTC. Its protein product is CASSPTGVNEQFF.

The gene calls are TRBV6-1 and TRBJ2-7; perhaps TRBD1 as D (6 bases). In germline, CDR1 is MNHNS, CDR2 SASEGT. The CDR3 consists of 15 residues. The ends were cut back, 5 bases at V and 0 bases at J, with 14 bases in the middle. The CDR3 sequence: CASSLWDTSSYEQYF. CDR3 DNA sequence: TGTGCCAGCAGTCTCTGGGACACCAGCTCCTACGAGCAGTACTTC.

The chain employs TRBV6-6 and TRBJ2-7; 10 nucleotides line up with TRBD2. Germline V lookup: CDR1 MNHNY, CDR2 SVGAGI (reference sequence). The CDR3 totals 15 residues. V gave up 4 bases and J gave up 4 bases; unmatched junction bases: 7. CDR3 region: CASSSPLAGEYEQYF. CDR3 in DNA: TGTGCCAGCAGTTCTCCCCTAGCGGGAGAGTACGAGCAGTACTTC.

This clone was seen a handful of times. The chain employs TRBV4-2 and TRBJ1-1; D remains unclear. Between the trimmed V and J ends, which lost 4 bases and 7 bases, there was a span of 16 bases. The length of the CDR3 is 14 residues. CDR1 and CDR2 from the germline V gene are LGHNA and YNFKEQ. The CDR3 loop is CASSRSTSEVEAFF. DNA for the CDR3: TGTGCCAGCAGCCGATCCACATCGGAGGTTGAAGCTTTCTTT.

The chain combines TRBV5-5 with TRBJ1-2, with D hard to call. Trimming stripped 4 bases from V and 10 bases from J, with 11 bases between. CDR1 and CDR2 (germline): SGHKS, YYEKEE (reference sequence). CDR3 length equals 11 residues. DNA of the CDR3: TGTGCCAGCAGCGACGGTGCAGCCTACACCTTC. It yields the protein CASSDGAAYTF.

The chain couples TRBV7-9 to TRBJ1-2; no clear D gene. The V gene lost 0 bases and the J gene lost 4 bases, with 12 bases spanning the gap. Looked up from germline, CDR1 is SEHNR and CDR2 is FQNEAQ (reference sequence). This CDR3 is 15 amino acids long. Written as DNA, the CDR3 is TGTGCCAGCAGCTTAGCTCCCACGGAGGGCTATGGCTACACCTTC. Translated: CASSLAPTEGYGYTF.

Notes on this clone: The sample contains more than one DNA sequence encoding this CDR3. This chain connects TRBV11-2 to TRBJ1-1; a weak D match, TRBD1 (5 bases). CDR1 is SGHAT and CDR2 is FQNNGV in the germline V gene. The ends were cut back, 1 base at V and 6 bases at J, with 9 bases in the middle. The CDR3 consists of 13 residues. The CDR3 loop reads CASSLVRGAEAFF. CDR3 in DNA: TGTGCCAGCAGCTTAGTTAGGGGAGCTGAAGCTTTCTTT.

The genes are TRBV7-9 and TRBJ2-5; 10 bases fit TRBD1. Germline lookup yields CDR1 SEHNR and CDR2 FQNEAQ (reference sequence). The CDR3 is 15 amino acids. The trim removed 3 bases at V and 5 bases at J, leaving 6 bases unmatched. The CDR3 sequence is CASSFRDRGIETQYF. CDR3 in DNA: TGTGCCAGCAGCTTCCGGGACAGGGGAATTGAGACCCAGTACTTC.

To note about this clone: The sample has other DNA sequences that encode this CDR3 too. The genes are TRBV5-1 and TRBJ2-7; maybe TRBD2 (6 bases). V was shortened by 0 bases and J by 1 base, with 8 bases between the two germline ends. The CDR3 is 14 residues long. Germline CDR1 SGHRS, CDR2 YFSETQ. Here the CDR3 reads CASSLVGRSYEQYF. The CDR3 nucleotides read TGCGCCAGCAGCTTGGTCGGGAGATCCTACGAGCAGTACTTC. Full variable domain (remainder filled in from reference TRBV5-1 and TRBJ2-7): KAGVTQTPRYLIKTRGQQVTLSCSPISGHRSVSWYQQTPGQGLQFLFEYFSETQRNKGNFPGRFSGRQFSNSRSEMNVSTLELGDSALYLCASSLVGRSYEQYFGPGTRLTVT.

The CDR3 loop reads CASSILTSGSVYEQYF. The CDR3 DNA reads as TGTGCCAGTAGTATATTAACTAGCGGGAGTGTTTACGAGCAGTACTTC. The chain is built from TRBV19 and TRBJ2-7; 11 bases are shared with TRBD2. Germline V gene sequence: CDR1 LNHDA, CDR2 SQIVND (reference sequence). The CDR3 length is 16 residues. J was trimmed by 4 bases and V by 2 bases; bases with no gene match: 7.

This chain connects TRBV7-9 to TRBJ2-7, with D possibly TRBD1 on 6 matching bases. The V gene lost 4 bases and the J gene lost 5 bases, with 18 bases spanning the gap. The CDR3 is made up of 15 amino acids. The germline V gene has CDR1 SEHNR and CDR2 FQNEAQ (reference sequence). The CDR3 spells CASSSRGIPADEQYF. DNA of the CDR3: TGTGCCAGCAGCTCTAGGGGGATCCCCGCCGACGAGCAGTACTTC.

This chain joins TRBV9 and TRBJ1-5; TRBD1 agrees at 7 bases. V gave up 0 bases and J gave up 1 base; unmatched junction bases: 4. The CDR3 is made up of 16 amino acids. The V gene's germline CDR1 is SGDLS and CDR2 YYNGEE. In DNA, the CDR3 is TGTGCCAGCAGCGTAGGAGGGGGCGAAAGCAATCAGCCCCAGCATTTT. It is translated as CASSVGGGESNQPQHF.

This chain connects TRBV6-1 to TRBJ2-7, with 7 bases lining up with TRBD1. The trim removed 1 base at V and 5 bases at J, leaving 5 bases unmatched. From germline, CDR1 is MNHNS and CDR2 SASEGT. This CDR3 has 14 residues. The CDR3 DNA follows: TGTGCCAGCAGTGAAGGAATAGGGGGCGACGAGCAGTACTTC. Translated: CASSEGIGGDEQYF.

The chain recombines TRBV6-1 with TRBJ1-3; D gene unclear. V was trimmed by 4 bases and J by 7 bases, leaving 11 bases between them. Germline values: CDR1 MNHNS, CDR2 SASEGT. The CDR3 consists of 13 residues. The CDR3 sequence is CASSVVRENTIYF. CDR3 nucleotide sequence: TGTGCCAGCAGTGTTGTTCGCGAGAACACCATATATTTT.

The rearrangement links TRBV27 to TRBJ2-7, with 7 bases fitting TRBD1. CDR1 MNHEY and CDR2 SMNVEV come from the germline V gene (reference sequence). J gave up 6 bases and V 8 bases, and 10 bases lay outside the gene matches. The CDR3 is made up of 13 amino acids. CDR3 nucleotides: TGTGCCAGCTCCATCATGACAGGGAGCGAGCAGTACTTC. It specifies CASSIMTGSEQYF.

The chain combines TRBV19 with TRBJ1-3; possibly TRBD1 for D (5 bases). The CDR3 consists of 14 residues. Germline assignment: CDR1 LNHDA and CDR2 SQIVND (reference sequence). V dropped 5 bases and J dropped 2 bases, with 10 bases sitting between them. The CDR3 nucleotides read TGTGCCAGTAGTTTGACAGCAGCTGGAAACACCATATATTTT. This sequence encodes CASSLTAAGNTIYF.

The chain joins TRBV6-1 to TRBJ2-1, with TRBD2 matching 8 bases. The CDR3 length is 13 residues. With V trimmed by 2 bases and J by 9 bases, 3 bases remained unmatched. Germline V lookup: CDR1 MNHNS, CDR2 SASEGT. The CDR3 is CASSEIAGLEQFF. CDR3 nucleotides: TGTGCCAGCAGTGAAATAGCGGGACTTGAGCAGTTCTTC.

The chain is built from TRBV2 and TRBJ2-1, with D possibly being TRBD2 (6 bases). V shed 5 bases and J shed 0 bases, with 14 bases lying between them. Germline assignment: CDR1 SNHLY and CDR2 FYNNEI. There are 16 residues in the CDR3. CDR3 amino acids: CASSSGTGRSYNEQFF. In nucleotides, the CDR3 is TGTGCCAGCAGTTCCGGGACTGGGCGCTCCTACAATGAGCAGTTCTTC.

V usage is TRBV7-2 and J usage is TRBJ2-3; 7 bases agree with TRBD2. Germline V gene lookup returns CDR1 SGHTA and CDR2 FQGNSA. The CDR3 totals 17 residues. Trimming took 5 bases from V and 3 from J; bases not matched to a gene: 14. The CDR3 spells CASSDPGLVFETDTQYF. As DNA, the CDR3 is TGTGCCAGCAGCGACCCCGGACTAGTTTTTGAGACAGATACGCAGTATTTT.

The rearrangement uses TRBV5-6 and TRBJ1-5; unclear D gene. The CDR3 contains 12 residues. Trimming removed 5 bases from V and 4 bases from J, with 7 bases in between. Per germline, CDR1 SGHDT and CDR2 YYEEEE. The CDR3: CASSFENQPQHF. The CDR3 nucleotides are TGTGCCAGCAGTTTCGAAAATCAGCCCCAGCATTTT.

The chain carries TRBV29-1 and TRBJ1-2, with D unresolved. The CDR3 length is 13 residues. The ends were cut back, 5 bases at V and 2 bases at J, with 12 bases in the middle. The germline CDR1 and CDR2 sequences are SQVTM and ANQGSEA. The CDR3 nucleotides read TGCAGCGTTTGGGATGGATTCAACTATGGCTACACCTTC. This gives the protein CSVWDGFNYGYTF.

The V and J genes are TRBV7-6 and TRBJ2-3; a weak D match, TRBD2 (5 bases). The CDR3 contains 13 residues. Germline assignment: CDR1 SGHVS and CDR2 FNYEAQ. Trimming took off 5 bases at V and 4 bases at J, with 10 bases between the two ends. The CDR3 loop reads CASSQSRADTQYF. The CDR3, as DNA: TGTGCCAGCAGCCAGTCGAGGGCAGATACGCAGTATTTT.

The chain joins TRBV9 to TRBJ2-7; 7 positions agree with TRBD1. The CDR3 consists of 16 residues. Losses at the gene ends were 2 bases for V and 0 bases for J; bases not matched to a gene: 8. The V gene's germline CDR1 is SGDLS and CDR2 YYNGEE. The CDR3 bases are TGTGCCAGCAGCGTTACGGACAGGCGGAGCTCCTACGAGCAGTACTTC. This gives the protein CASSVTDRRSSYEQYF.

This chain links TRBV7-9 with TRBJ2-5, with 9 positions matching TRBD2. CDR1 SEHNR and CDR2 FQNEAQ come from the germline V gene (reference sequence). This CDR3 is 17 amino acids long. V was clipped by 3 bases and J by 3 bases; unmatched bases: 11. CDR3 nucleotides: TGTGCCAGCAGCTTGCCATTAGCGGGAGATTGGGAAGAGACCCAGTACTTC. Encoded protein: CASSLPLAGDWEETQYF.

This chain joins TRBV6-1 and TRBJ1-2; tentative D call: TRBD1 (5 bases). CDR1 and CDR2 (germline): MNHNS, SASEGT. The CDR3 spans 16 residues. Trimming pared 4 bases from V and 4 bases from J, leaving 19 bases between. CDR3 DNA sequence: TGTGCCAGCAGTGCCCGAAGGAGCACTGGGGGCTATGGCTACACCTTC. It encodes CASSARRSTGGYGYTF.